This T cell receptor (beta chain) was captured in a study of cytomegalovirus exposure and HLA in healthy donors. Overall study results and limits: Usually a TCR sequence was rare, but some public TCRs were found in many donors.

Worth noting for this clone: Its antigen remains unidentified.

The repertoire was sequenced with immunoSEQ multiplex PCR; TCRdb's copy has only in-frame clones and lacks some. Found here are 120,000 or so clones, 80% to 90% of them singletons; the top ten hold about 4.2%. CDR3 size: 15 residues. Germline V gene lookup returns CDR1 MNHNS and CDR2 SASEGT. V shed 0 bases and J shed 5 bases, with 14 bases lying between them. The donors were members of the validation cohort comprising approximately 110 subjects, separate from the approximately 670-subject first cohort. The specimen sequenced was PBMCs. This chain links TRBV6-1 with TRBJ2-7, with D maybe TRBD2 (7 bases). The sequence was collected from a man between 18 and 29 years old in good health and CMV-seropositive. The CDR3 nucleotides read TGTGCCAGCAGTGAAGCGGGGGGGCGCATCGACGAGCAGTACTTC. It is translated as CASSEAGGRIDEQYF.